This is a list of T cell receptor beta chains from one sample in a study of beta chain features in type 1 diabetes. Sequencing used immunoSEQ multiplex PCR; TCRdb keeps in-frame clones, though not all of them. The profile covers 150,000 or so clones, with 6.5% to 10% appearing a single time and under 0.65% taken by the ten largest. Sequencing was done on a sample of central memory CD4+ T cells from blood. The receptors originated from a woman aged 18-29 years with type 1 diabetes. CDR3s include the opening cysteine and the closing phenylalanine or tryptophan. The D gene is left open where the match is weak. Not every row has a clone size; where given, it reads once, few, many or a size class.

TGTGCCAGCAGCAATACAGGGAGTGGGGCCAACGTCCTGACTTTC | CASSNTGSGANVLTF | TRBJ2-6 | - | - | 15 | TRBV2
TGCGCCAGCAGCCAAGTACACAGAGATACGCAGTATTTT | CASSQVHRDTQYF | TRBJ2-3 | - | few | 13 | TRBV4-3
TGCAGCGTCGACCAGGGGTACAATGAGCAGTTCTTC | CSVDQGYNEQFF | TRBJ2-1 | - | many | 12 | TRBV29-1
TGTGCCAGTAGTCTCCGATTCGACTCTGAAGCTTTCTTT | CASSLRFDSEAFF | TRBJ1-1 | - | - | 13 | TRBV19
TGTGCCTGGAGTGCAAACCCCTTTACTAGCGGGAGGAACACAGATACGCAGTATTTT | CAWSANPFTSGRNTDTQYF | TRBJ2-3 | TRBD2 | few | 19 | TRBV30
TGTGCCATCAGTGAGACTAGCGCCCGGGAGACCCAGTACTTC | CAISETSARETQYF | TRBJ2-5 | TRBD2 | - | 14 | TRBV10-3
TGCAGCGTCGGGACAGGGGCCCCTTACGAGCAGTACTTC | CSVGTGAPYEQYF | TRBJ2-7 | TRBD1 | few | 13 | TRBV29-1
TGTGCCAGCAGCCGACAGGGGGTGAACACCGGGGAGCTGTTTTTT | CASSRQGVNTGELFF | TRBJ2-2 | TRBD1 | - | 15 | TRBV6-5
TGTGCCAGCAGTTTATCGGCCAGACTAAACACCGGGGAGCTGTTTTTT | CASSLSARLNTGELFF | TRBJ2-2 | - | - | 16 | TRBV27
TGTGCCAGCAGTTTACCCCTACTAGCGGGAGCGGTTGAGCAGTTCTTC | CASSLPLLAGAVEQFF | TRBJ2-1 | TRBD2 | few | 16 | TRBV28
TGCGCCACCTATCCGGGGACTAGCGGGAGGAGAGAGACCCAGTACTTC | CATYPGTSGRRETQYF | TRBJ2-5 | TRBD2 | few | 16 | TRBV5-1
TGTGCCAGCAGTTCCGTCCGCGGGAGAGGGGGAAATGAGCAGTTCTTC | CASSSVRGRGGNEQFF | TRBJ2-1 | - | - | 16 | TRBV28
TGTGCCAGCAGCTTAGCAGCGGATTATAATGAGCAGTTCTTC | CASSLAADYNEQFF | TRBJ2-1 | - | few | 14 | TRBV11-2
TGTGCCTGGGGTCGAGACGGGGGCTACACCTTC | CAWGRDGGYTF | TRBJ1-2 | - | - | 11 | TRBV30
TGTGCCAGCAGCAAACAGGGGAACAATGAGCAGTTCTTC | CASSKQGNNEQFF | TRBJ2-1 | TRBD1 | - | 13 | TRBV11-3
TGTGCCAGCAGCGCAGGGGGCGTTGGCACTAATGAAAAACTGTTTTTT | CASSAGGVGTNEKLFF | TRBJ1-4 | TRBD1 | few | 16 | TRBV9
TGTGCCAGCAGCCCAATTACAACCGGGGAGCTGTTTTTT | CASSPITTGELFF | TRBJ2-2 | - | few | 13 | TRBV9
TGTGCCAGCAGTTCCGGGACTCTCCCAGATACGCAGTATTTT | CASSSGTLPDTQYF | TRBJ2-3 | - | few | 14 | TRBV28
TGCGCCAGCAGCTCACAACAGGGGTCCTACGAGCAGTACTTC | CASSSQQGSYEQYF | TRBJ2-7 | TRBD1 | few | 14 | TRBV4-3
TGTGCCAGCAGGACTTGGCCAGGGGATGGCTACACCTTC | CASRTWPGDGYTF | TRBJ1-2 | - | - | 13 | TRBV6-6
TGTGCCAGCAGCCTCCGGACAGTCTACAATGAGCAGTTCTTC | CASSLRTVYNEQFF | TRBJ2-1 | - | - | 14 | TRBV21-1
TGTGCCAGCAGCCAAGGGACGGGGGAGACCCAGTACTTC | CASSQGTGETQYF | TRBJ2-5 | - | - | 13 | TRBV14
TGCGCCAGCAGCTTGGACCAGGGTCGCGCCTACGAGCAGTACTTC | CASSLDQGRAYEQYF | TRBJ2-7 | - | few | 15 | TRBV5-1
TGTGCCAGCTCACCAAGTACACGAAGCTCCTACGAGCAGTACTTC | CASSPSTRSSYEQYF | TRBJ2-7 | - | few | 15 | TRBV18
TGCAGCGCCGGAGGCTCCGGGACAGGGTTTGGCTACACCTTC | CSAGGSGTGFGYTF | TRBJ1-2 | TRBD1 | - | 14 | TRBV29-1
TGTGCCAGCAGTAGACAGGGGGATCAGCCCCAGCATTTT | CASSRQGDQPQHF | TRBJ1-5 | TRBD1 | few | 13 | TRBV7-2
TGTGCCAGCAACCTGGACAGGGCTGAAGCTTTCTTT | CASNLDRAEAFF | TRBJ1-1 | TRBD1 | - | 12 | TRBV7-9
TGTGCCAGCAGTCCCGGACGGAGTAGGGGAGAGACCCAGTACTTC | CASSPGRSRGETQYF | TRBJ2-5 | - | few | 15 | TRBV28
TGCGCCAGCAGCGGACAGGACACCGGGGAGCTGTTTTTT | CASSGQDTGELFF | TRBJ2-2 | TRBD1 | - | 13 | TRBV5-1
TGCAGCGTTTATTCGACACAGGGAGACACCGGGGAGCTGTTTTTT | CSVYSTQGDTGELFF | TRBJ2-2 | - | few | 15 | TRBV29-1
TGTGCCAGCAGTTTGGCGGCTAGTCAGTTCTTC | CASSLAASQFF | TRBJ2-1 | - | - | 11 | TRBV28
TGTGCCAGCAGCTATCAGGGATCGGACACCGGGGAGCTGTTTTTT | CASSYQGSDTGELFF | TRBJ2-2 | - | many | 15 | TRBV9
TGTGCCAGCAGCTTTGGGCAGGGTCAAGAGACCCAGTACTTC | CASSFGQGQETQYF | TRBJ2-5 | - | few | 14 | TRBV7-2
TGTGCCAGCAGAAGACCCACAGGGCTGAACACTGAAGCTTTCTTT | CASRRPTGLNTEAFF | TRBJ1-1 | - | - | 15 | TRBV7-2
TGTGCCATCAGTGATCAGACAGATGAGCAGTACTTC | CAISDQTDEQYF | TRBJ2-7 | - | few | 12 | TRBV10-3
TGTGCCAGCAGCTTGATGCAGGGGGTTGCCTACGAGCAGTACTTC | CASSLMQGVAYEQYF | TRBJ2-7 | TRBD1 | few | 15 | TRBV5-4
TGTGCCAGCAGCTTCGTAGGGGGCGCGGGCTATGGCTACACCTTC | CASSFVGGAGYGYTF | TRBJ1-2 | TRBD1 | - | 15 | TRBV7-2
TGTGCTGGACAGGGGGCTGAGGATACGCAGTATTTT | CAGQGAEDTQYF | TRBJ2-3 | TRBD1 | few | 12 | TRBV25-1
TGCAGCGTCCTGGGGACACGAACCTACAATGAGCAGTTCTTC | CSVLGTRTYNEQFF | TRBJ2-1 | - | - | 14 | TRBV29-1
TGTGCCAGCAGCTTTAGCGGGATGTCCTCCTACGAGCAGTACTTC | CASSFSGMSSYEQYF | TRBJ2-7 | TRBD2 | - | 15 | TRBV7-2
TGTGCCAGCAGCCGAGGGTATGAGCAGTTCTTC | CASSRGYEQFF | TRBJ2-1 | - | few | 11 | TRBV11-3
TGTGCCAGCAGCTTAGATTTTGACAGGGTCAATGAGCAGTTCTTC | CASSLDFDRVNEQFF | TRBJ2-1 | TRBD1 | - | 15 | TRBV11-1
TGTGCCAGCTCACCGGGATTAGGGGTCGACGAGCAGTACTTC | CASSPGLGVDEQYF | TRBJ2-7 | - | - | 14 | TRBV18
TGCAGCGTTGGAAGTGAGGGCCGACAGGGAAATGGCTACACCTTC | CSVGSEGRQGNGYTF | TRBJ1-2 | TRBD1 | few | 15 | TRBV29-1
TGTGCCAGCAGCGCCCGCGGGGGAGAGCAGTTCTTC | CASSARGGEQFF | TRBJ2-1 | TRBD2 | - | 12 | TRBV9
TGTGCCAGCAGCAACTTGGGCGGGTTACTCACAGATACGCAGTATTTT | CASSNLGGLLTDTQYF | TRBJ2-3 | - | few | 16 | TRBV7-2
TGTGCCAGCAGCTCCCCCAAGTTCTTC | CASSSPKFF | TRBJ2-1 | - | - | 9 | TRBV9
TGCGCCAGCAGCTTACAGGGGGCTGATGGCTACACCTTC | CASSLQGADGYTF | TRBJ1-2 | TRBD1 | few | 13 | TRBV5-1
TGCGCCAGCAGCCACGGGACTAGCGGGAGCGAAGAGCAGTTCTTC | CASSHGTSGSEEQFF | TRBJ2-1 | TRBD2 | - | 15 | TRBV4-3
TGTGCCAGCTCACCACCGGGCGGGGTACAAGAGACCCAGTACTTC | CASSPPGGVQETQYF | TRBJ2-5 | - | - | 15 | TRBV18
TGTGCCAGCAGCTTACCCCCCGGACAGGGGAAGGCCTACAATGAGCAGTTCTTC | CASSLPPGQGKAYNEQFF | TRBJ2-1 | TRBD1 | - | 18 | TRBV7-9
TGTGCCAGCAGCACGCTACAGGGTGAAGGAGATACGCAGTATTTT | CASSTLQGEGDTQYF | TRBJ2-3 | - | few | 15 | TRBV5-4
TGCGCCAGCAGCCAAGAAATGGGCACGGAAGCTTTCTTT | CASSQEMGTEAFF | TRBJ1-1 | - | few | 13 | TRBV4-3
TGTGCCTGGAGTGTACGGACTAGCGCCTACAATGAGCAGTTCTTC | CAWSVRTSAYNEQFF | TRBJ2-1 | TRBD2 | - | 15 | TRBV30
TGTGCCAGCAGCCCGAACAGGGGCTTCAATCAGCCCCAGCATTTT | CASSPNRGFNQPQHF | TRBJ1-5 | TRBD1 | - | 15 | TRBV7-9
TGCGCCAGCAGCCACGGTACTAGCGCCTCCTACAATGAGCAGTTCTTC | CASSHGTSASYNEQFF | TRBJ2-1 | TRBD2 | - | 16 | TRBV4-3
TGCAGCGTTAAACGGACTAGCACAGATACGCAGTATTTT | CSVKRTSTDTQYF | TRBJ2-3 | - | many | 13 | TRBV29-1
TGCGCCAGCAGCTTGACCGAACAGGGGGCGCGGATCGGGGAGCTGTTTTTT | CASSLTEQGARIGELFF | TRBJ2-2 | TRBD1 | few | 17 | TRBV5-1
TGTGCCAGTCGGGACAGCTGGGACACTGAAGCTTTCTTT | CASRDSWDTEAFF | TRBJ1-1 | TRBD1 | few | 13 | TRBV19